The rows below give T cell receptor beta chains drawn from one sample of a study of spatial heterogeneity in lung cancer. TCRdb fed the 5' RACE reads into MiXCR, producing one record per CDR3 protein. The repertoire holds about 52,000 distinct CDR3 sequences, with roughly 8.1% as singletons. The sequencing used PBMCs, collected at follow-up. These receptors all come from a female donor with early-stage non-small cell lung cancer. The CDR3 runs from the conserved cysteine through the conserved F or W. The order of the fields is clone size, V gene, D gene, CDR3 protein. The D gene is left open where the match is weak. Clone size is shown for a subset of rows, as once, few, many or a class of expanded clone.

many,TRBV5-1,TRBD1,CASSSRDRDYEQYF
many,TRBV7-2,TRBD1,CASSGQGNQPQHF
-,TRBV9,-,CASSVTGSGTEAFF
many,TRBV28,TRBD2,CASSGTSLIKLFF
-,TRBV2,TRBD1,CASSATGREAFF
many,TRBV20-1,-,CSVRGRLDNEQFF
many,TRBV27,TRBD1,CASRDRAAGYTF
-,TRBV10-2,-,CASSEGAPSSYNEQFF
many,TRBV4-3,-,CASSQDLGITEAFF
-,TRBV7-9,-,CASSWGPSAQYF
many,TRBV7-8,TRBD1,CASSLAQGTGDETQYF
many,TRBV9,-,CASSPGQEQFF
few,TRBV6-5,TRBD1,CASRLQGATGANVLTF
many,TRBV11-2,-,CASSPGSFVGLDTQYF
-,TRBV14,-,CASSRLAQGTQYF
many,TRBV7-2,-,CAIGKGGTDTQYF
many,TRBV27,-,CASSLSGSGFYAGELFF
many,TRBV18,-,CASSPPGAGIYEQYF
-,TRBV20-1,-,CSAPKGPYEQYF
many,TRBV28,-,CASKKGNEQYF
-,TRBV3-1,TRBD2,CASSQGAGGPNEQFF
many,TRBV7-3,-,CASSQGGKTEAFF
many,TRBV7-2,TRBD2,CASSPSGTSGAETQYF
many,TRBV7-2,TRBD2,CASSTSGGAGKNIQYF
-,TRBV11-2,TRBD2,CASSLGRAGLTRLPTDTQYF
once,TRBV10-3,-,CAINESSYNSPLHF
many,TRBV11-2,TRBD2,CASSFRTSGASSYEQYF
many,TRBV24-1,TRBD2,CATSEAGGTDTQYF
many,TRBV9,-,CASSVEGGHAGELFF
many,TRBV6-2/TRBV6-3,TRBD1,CASSNRGLLYGYTF
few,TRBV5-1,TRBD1,CASRGTGNTEAFF